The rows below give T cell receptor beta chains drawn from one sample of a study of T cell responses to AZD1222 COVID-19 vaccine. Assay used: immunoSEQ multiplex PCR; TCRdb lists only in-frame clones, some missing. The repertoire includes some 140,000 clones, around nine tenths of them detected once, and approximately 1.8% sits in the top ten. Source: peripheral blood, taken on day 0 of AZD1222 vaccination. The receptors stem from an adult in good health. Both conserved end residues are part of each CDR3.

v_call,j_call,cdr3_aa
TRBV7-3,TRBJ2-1,CASSPIVGGHNEQFF
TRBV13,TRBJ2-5,CASSSPGLAGGPGETQYF
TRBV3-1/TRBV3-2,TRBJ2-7,CASSQPAVPPYEQYF
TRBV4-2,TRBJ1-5,CASSQDRKKGNQQPQHF
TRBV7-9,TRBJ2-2,CASSFPDRENTGELFF
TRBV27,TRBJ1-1,CASWGTEAFF
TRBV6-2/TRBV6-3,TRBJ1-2,CASSYSNAEYRGRDGYTF
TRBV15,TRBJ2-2,CATRVSGELFF
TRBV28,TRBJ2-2,CASSLGEAGELFF
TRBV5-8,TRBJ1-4,CASSLTWINEKLFF
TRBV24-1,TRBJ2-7,CATSQGASYEQYF
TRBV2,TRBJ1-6,CASSEAPGGTYNSPLHF
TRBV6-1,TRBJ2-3,CASSEAAGTSTDTQYF
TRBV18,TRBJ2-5,CASSPGGGETQYF
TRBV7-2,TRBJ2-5,CASSLTRLEETQYF
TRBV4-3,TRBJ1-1,CASSQERAQGANTEAFF